This T cell receptor (beta chain) is drawn from a study of shared clonotypes between healthy human individuals. Authors' analysis steps: ImmunoSEQ junction-only sequences lacked quality scores, so their filtering differed. The method was immunoSEQ multiplex PCR; TCRdb's version includes in-frame clones alone and lacks a portion of them. V and J calls plus clone size are reproduced from that table; the DNA served to infer D and trimming. The table has 400,000 to 500,000 clones, over 60% seen once; the top ten hold roughly 13%. With respect to this clone: Its target is unknown.

The V and J ends lost 0 bases and 4 bases, in that order; junction bases with no gene match: 4. Germline V CDR1 and CDR2: LNHNV, YYDKDF (reference sequence). This CDR3 has 16 residues. Overall study results and limits: How much donors shared clonotypes was expected to be affected by sequencing depth.

The study drew all its donors from Caucasian adults living in Nashville, Tennessee. J is TRBJ2-1 and V is TRBV15, with TRBD2 identical over 9 bases. This clonotype was obtained from a woman aged 40-49 years in good health. Some clones in this sample may be carry-over from other donors' samples. The sequencing sample was made of PBMCs. CDR3 in amino acids: CATSRDLLAGYNEQFF. In DNA, the CDR3 is TGTGCCACCAGCAGAGATCTGCTAGCGGGGTACAATGAGCAGTTCTTC.